The rows below give T cell receptor beta chains drawn from one sample of a study of human T cells and chemical hapten exposure. TCRdb re-analysed the RACE reads in MiXCR, keeping a single row per CDR3 protein. In the table there are 38,000 or so distinct CDR3 sequences, roughly 9.5% of which are singletons. The source material was whole blood, sampled in connection with sensitization to the hapten diphenylcyclopropenone (DPC). The receptors shown here come from a middle-aged man with alopecia areata. Some clones in this sample may be carry-over from other donors' samples. The CDR3 runs from the conserved cysteine through the conserved F or W. A D gene is named only where the DNA matches it firmly. The size field is filled for only some rows; it gives once, few, many or a size class.

j_call,clone_size,d_call,v_call,cdr3_aa,cdr3_nt
TRBJ1-1,NA,NA,TRBV29-1,CSVMNTEAFF,TGCAGCGTTATGAACACTGAAGCTTTCTTT
TRBJ2-1,NA,TRBD2,TRBV30,CARRRAGAPNEQFF,TGTGCCCGGAGGCGAGCGGGAGCCCCCAATGAGCAGTTCTTC
TRBJ2-3,NA,TRBD2,TRBV6-1,CASSEIGLAGFTDTQYF,TGTGCCAGCAGTGAGATCGGACTAGCGGGATTCACAGATACGCAGTATTTT
TRBJ2-1,many,TRBD1,TRBV7-9,CASSRQGARWNEQFF,TGTGCCAGCAGCCGACAGGGGGCGAGGTGGAATGAGCAGTTCTTC
TRBJ1-5,many,TRBD1,TRBV9,CASSVRGLGNQPQHF,TGTGCCAGCAGCGTAAGGGGGCTTGGCAATCAGCCCCAGCATTTT
TRBJ2-7,NA,TRBD2,TRBV5-1,CASSVRTSVSYEQYF,TGCGCCAGCAGCGTTCGGACTAGCGTCTCCTACGAGCAGTACTTC
TRBJ2-7,many,NA,TRBV7-9,CASSPSIPTGKYEQYF,TGTGCCAGCAGCCCCTCAATACCGACGGGAAAGTACGAGCAGTACTTC
TRBJ1-5,many,NA,TRBV10-1,CASSETSNQPQHF,TGCGCCAGCAGTGAAACTAGCAATCAGCCCCAGCATTTT
TRBJ1-2,NA,NA,TRBV20-1,CSARSQANYGYTF,TGCAGTGCTAGATCCCAGGCTAACTATGGCTACACCTTC
TRBJ2-1,few,NA,TRBV7-9,CASSLSSREDEQFF,TGTGCCAGCAGCCTCTCAAGCCGGGAAGATGAGCAGTTCTTC
TRBJ2-5,few,TRBD2,TRBV5-1,CASSLDVAGGQETQYF,TGCGCCAGCAGCTTGGACGTAGCGGGAGGGCAAGAGACCCAGTACTTC
TRBJ2-7,NA,TRBD1,TRBV28,CASKGTGAYEQYF,TGTGCCAGCAAGGGGACAGGGGCATACGAGCAGTACTTC
TRBJ2-3,many,TRBD1,TRBV20-1,CSARNGQGLTDTQYF,TGCAGTGCTAGAAATGGACAGGGTCTCACAGATACGCAGTATTTT
TRBJ1-1,many,TRBD1,TRBV20-1,CSARRRGQGMNTEAFF,TGCAGTGCTAGAAGGCGGGGACAGGGGATGAACACTGAAGCTTTCTTT
TRBJ2-5,NA,NA,TRBV27,CASSLWGEVETQYF,TGTGCCAGCAGTTTGTGGGGCGAGGTGGAGACCCAGTACTTC
TRBJ2-5,many,NA,TRBV6-1,CASSEAQETQYF,TGTGCCAGCAGTGAAGCCCAAGAGACCCAGTACTTC
TRBJ2-2,many,NA,TRBV7-2,CASSTIYTGELFF,TGTGCCAGCTCAACAATCTACACCGGGGAGCTGTTTTTT
TRBJ2-2,few,NA,TRBV24-1,CATSDGGKGELFF,TGTGCCACCAGTGATGGAGGGAAAGGGGAGCTGTTTTTT
TRBJ2-6,many,NA,TRBV9,CASSANGANVLTF,TGTGCCAGCAGCGCCAATGGGGCCAACGTCCTGACTTTC
TRBJ1-1,NA,NA,TRBV28,CASSGVFTEAFF,TGTGCCAGCAGTGGAGTGTTCACTGAAGCTTTCTTT
TRBJ2-2,many,NA,TRBV6-5,CASSYSRGGTGELFF,TGTGCCAGCAGTTACTCGAGGGGTGGAACCGGGGAGCTGTTTTTT
TRBJ1-5,many,NA,TRBV12-3/TRBV12-4,CASSLGYSLSNQPQHF,TGTGCCAGCAGTTTAGGGTACAGCCTCAGCAATCAGCCCCAGCATTTT
TRBJ2-7,NA,NA,TRBV24-1,CATSGAAYEQYF,TGTGCCACCAGTGGTGCGGCCTACGAGCAGTACTTC
TRBJ2-1,NA,NA,TRBV11-2,CASSFLQVGQFF,TGTGCCAGCAGCTTTTTACAGGTCGGGCAGTTCTTC
TRBJ1-5,NA,NA,TRBV11-2,CAIYRVSNQPQHF,TGTGCCATCTACAGGGTTAGCAATCAGCCCCAGCATTTT
TRBJ1-1,NA,NA,TRBV5-1,CASSPGAANTEAFF,TGCGCCAGCAGCCCCGGGGCAGCGAACACTGAAGCTTTCTTT
TRBJ2-7,NA,NA,TRBV24-1,CATSDPGRDAYEQYF,TGTGCCACCAGTGATCCAGGACGGGATGCCTACGAGCAGTACTTC
TRBJ2-5,NA,NA,TRBV5-8,CASSRTPQETQYF,TGTGCCAGCAGCCGGACTCCGCAAGAGACCCAGTACTTC
TRBJ2-1,many,NA,TRBV11-3,CASSLRLPNSSYNEQFF,TGTGCCAGCAGCCTCAGACTACCCAATAGCTCCTACAATGAGCAGTTCTTC
TRBJ2-7,medium-sized,NA,TRBV4-2,CASRNRADTYEQYF,TGTGCCAGCAGAAACAGGGCTGATACCTACGAGCAGTACTTC
TRBJ2-6,few,TRBD1,TRBV12-3/TRBV12-4,CASSSSWDRWSGANVLTF,TGTGCCAGCAGTTCCAGTTGGGACAGGTGGTCTGGGGCCAACGTCCTGACTTTC
TRBJ2-3,NA,NA,TRBV24-1,CATSDLAGTDTQYF,TGTGCCACCAGTGATTTGGCGGGCACAGATACGCAGTATTTT
TRBJ2-3,few,NA,TRBV2,CASSESGDASQYF,TGTGCCAGCAGTGAATCCGGAGACGCTTCTCAGTATTTT
TRBJ2-2,many,TRBD1,TRBV11-2,CASSQRTGTGELFF,TGTGCCAGCAGCCAAAGGACAGGGACCGGGGAGCTGTTTTTT
TRBJ2-3,many,TRBD1,TRBV24-1,CATSDPRDRDTQYF,TGTGCCACCAGTGATCCCAGGGACAGGGATACGCAGTATTTT
TRBJ1-5,many,NA,TRBV20-1,CSARGGDQPQHF,TGCAGTGCTAGAGGCGGGGATCAGCCCCAGCATTTT
TRBJ2-5,many,TRBD1,TRBV6-1,CASSEATGGSLYQETQYF,TGTGCCAGCAGTGAAGCCACAGGGGGCTCCTTGTACCAAGAGACCCAGTACTTC
TRBJ1-1,NA,NA,TRBV27,CASSFAGVNTEAFF,TGTGCCAGCAGTTTTGCAGGGGTGAACACTGAAGCTTTCTTT
TRBJ1-5,NA,NA,TRBV10-3,CAISVRSTDTQHF,TGTGCCATCAGTGTGCGGAGCACAGATACGCAGCATTTT
TRBJ2-7,many,TRBD1,TRBV13,CASSLPRDRLSYEQYF,TGTGCCAGCAGCCTTCCCCGGGACAGATTATCCTACGAGCAGTACTTC
TRBJ1-2,NA,TRBD1,TRBV4-1,CASTFGTGSFIYGYTF,TGCGCCAGCACCTTCGGGACAGGTTCCTTTATCTATGGCTACACCTTC
TRBJ2-6,few,TRBD1,TRBV19,CASLPRQGLSGANVLTF,TGTGCCAGCCTACCCAGACAGGGCCTCTCTGGGGCCAACGTCCTGACTTTC
TRBJ1-1,many,NA,TRBV12-3/TRBV12-4,CASSPGLASTEAFF,TGTGCCAGCAGCCCCGGACTCGCAAGCACTGAAGCTTTCTTT
TRBJ1-1,few,NA,TRBV11-2,CASSLAREEAFF,TGTGCCAGCAGCTTAGCAAGGGAGGAAGCTTTCTTT
TRBJ2-3,many,TRBD2,TRBV6-6,CASRTSVTDTQYF,TGTGCCAGCAGGACTAGCGTCACAGATACGCAGTATTTT
TRBJ2-1,NA,NA,TRBV20-1,CSAWRTSYNEQFF,TGCAGTGCTTGGAGGACCTCCTACAATGAGCAGTTCTTC
TRBJ2-1,NA,TRBD2,TRBV5-1,CASSLEGLSYNEQFF,TGCGCCAGCAGCTTGGAGGGACTATCGTACAATGAGCAGTTCTTC
TRBJ2-2,medium-sized,NA,TRBV5-1,CASSLTGANTGELFF,TGCGCCAGCAGCTTGACGGGGGCTAACACCGGGGAGCTGTTTTTT
TRBJ2-3,many,NA,TRBV7-8,CASRLAYLDTQYF,TGTGCCAGCAGACTAGCTTACCTAGATACGCAGTATTTT
TRBJ2-3,many,TRBD2,TRBV28,CASSLREPTTDTQYF,TGTGCCAGCTCCTTGCGGGAGCCTACCACAGATACGCAGTATTTT
TRBJ2-5,many,TRBD1,TRBV10-3,CAIKATGEEETQYF,TGTGCCATCAAGGCGACAGGGGAGGAGGAGACCCAGTACTTC
TRBJ2-5,few,TRBD2,TRBV7-8,CASSSALLAGGRETQYF,TGTGCCAGCAGCTCGGCTCTACTAGCGGGAGGGCGAGAGACCCAGTACTTC
TRBJ2-7,many,NA,TRBV9,CASSVTDNSYEQYF,TGTGCCAGCAGCGTAACCGATAACTCCTACGAGCAGTACTTC
TRBJ1-2,few,NA,TRBV29-1,CSVDRGPASYGYTF,TGCAGCGTTGACCGGGGACCGGCCTCCTATGGCTACACCTTC
TRBJ2-7,few,NA,TRBV28,CASSPAGARGHEQYF,TGTGCCAGCAGTCCTGCCGGGGCGCGAGGCCACGAGCAGTACTTC
TRBJ2-5,NA,NA,TRBV28,CASSFDTQETQYF,TGTGCCAGCAGTTTTGACACCCAAGAGACCCAGTACTTC
TRBJ1-5,many,TRBD1,TRBV12-3/TRBV12-4,CASSSDGTGNQPQHF,TGTGCCAGCAGTTCAGACGGGACAGGGAATCAGCCCCAGCATTTT
TRBJ2-1,many,TRBD2,TRBV12-3/TRBV12-4,CASSLGDYSYNEQFF,TGTGCCAGCAGTTTAGGGGACTACAGCTACAATGAGCAGTTCTTC
TRBJ2-4,many,NA,TRBV11-3,CASSLAFARAKNIQYF,TGTGCCAGCAGCTTAGCCTTTGCGCGGGCGAAAAACATTCAGTACTTC
TRBJ1-1,few,NA,TRBV18,CASSPQQNTEAFF,TGTGCCAGCTCACCACAACAGAACACTGAAGCTTTCTTT